Listed below are T cell receptor beta chains from one sample, sequenced in a study of blood T cell repertoires in COVID-19. Generated by immunoSEQ multiplex PCR, the TCRdb table keeps only in-frame clones and is missing some. In the table there are a few hundred thousand clones, around 87% of which are singletons. The sequencing input was PBMCs or T cells enriched from blood (not recorded which). These receptor sequences come from a woman aged 40 to 55 who had recovered from COVID-19. The CDR3 runs from the conserved cysteine through the conserved F or W.

v_gene,j_gene,CDR3aa
TRBV9,TRBJ1-2,CASSALNYGYTF
TRBV4-3,TRBJ2-1,CASSPQRELAASYNEQFF
TRBV18,TRBJ1-2,CASSQGQLTNYGYTF
TRBV19,TRBJ2-6,CASSRTGASGANVLTF
TRBV7-2,TRBJ2-7,CASSPPTRALSYEQYF
TRBV7-9,TRBJ1-1,CASSSDRGRTEAFF
TRBV2,TRBJ1-1,CATAIPGQGVNTEAFF
TRBV24-1,TRBJ2-4,CATRNLAGQGSIQYF
TRBV27,TRBJ1-2,CASSFQGAGYGYTF
TRBV7-9,TRBJ1-2,CASSLALRGHYGYTF
TRBV6-2/TRBV6-3,TRBJ2-3,CASSYQQGASATQYF
TRBV24-1,TRBJ2-1,CATSDWGGRASEQFF
TRBV19,TRBJ2-7,CASSRGDSSYEQYF
TRBV5-1,TRBJ2-3,CASSYLSGRPRDTQYF
TRBV20-1,TRBJ2-7,CSASRAGEKSYEQYF
TRBV4-1,TRBJ2-7,CASSQISTSGRTYEQYF
TRBV6-5,TRBJ2-1,CASSLAGNNEQFF
TRBV7-9,TRBJ2-1,CASSLVGSNEQFF
TRBV7-9,TRBJ1-2,CASSLLGQSYGYTF
TRBV7-2,TRBJ2-2,CASSLGRSGHNTGELFF
TRBV10-2,TRBJ1-2,CASVPGTGGSYTF
TRBV11-3,TRBJ2-3,CASSSSPLSTDTQYF
TRBV5-1,TRBJ2-7,CASSPGIDLSSYEQYF
TRBV6-5,TRBJ2-1,CASTYGTSGINEQFF
TRBV24-1,TRBJ2-1,CATSDPRQGDSSEQFF
TRBV7-2,TRBJ1-5,CASSPEWRGQPQHF
TRBV12-5,TRBJ2-1,CASGLPSAGSSYNEQFF
TRBV15,TRBJ1-3,CATSRDRAGNTIYF
TRBV3-1/TRBV3-2,TRBJ2-7,CASSPTPGQGGPRSYEQYF
TRBV29-1,TRBJ1-1,CSARDGGAGTEAFF
TRBV3-1/TRBV3-2,TRBJ1-5,CASSRDRKKSQPQHF
TRBV7-8,TRBJ1-4,CASSLAGGLGDEKLFF
TRBV4-2,TRBJ1-6,CASSQDRSTGRPSYNSPLHF
TRBV13,TRBJ2-2,CASRPGVHGELFF
TRBV5-1,TRBJ1-1,CATRGGMNTEAFF
TRBV7-2,TRBJ2-7,CASSLALWTGGSKYF
TRBV27,TRBJ2-5,CASSGGTDQETQYF
TRBV4-3,TRBJ2-2,CASSQDPSSTGELFF
TRBV6-2/TRBV6-3,TRBJ1-2,CASSPLTGLGYTF
TRBV6-6,TRBJ2-7,CASSQDYEQYF
TRBV7-2,TRBJ1-2,CASSTPSAQEGYTF
TRBV11-2,TRBJ2-1,CASRSGGHEQFF
TRBV9,TRBJ1-1,CASSLRSLNTEAFF
TRBV19,TRBJ1-2,CASRETQVYGYTF
TRBV6-2/TRBV6-3,TRBJ1-5,CASSDFTGTAVGQPQHF
TRBV18,TRBJ2-1,CASSRGRDRGSYNEQFF
TRBV7-7,TRBJ2-2,CASSRYGQGDPLIGLTGELFF
TRBV7-2,TRBJ1-5,CASSLGRGGGQPQHF
TRBV19,TRBJ1-5,CASSIRGRSSSNQPQHF